A single sample is the source of the 32 T cell receptor beta chains below, sequenced in a study of OX40 agonist ivuxolimab in advanced cancers. Some clones are missing from TCRdb's copy, which holds only in-frame ones; the method was immunoSEQ multiplex PCR. Altogether 90,000 to 100,000 clones are present, around 95% being singletons, with the ten largest covering just over 2%. Here the sequenced sample was CD4+ or CD8+ T cells sorted from blood, taken in a trial of the OX40 agonist ivuxolimab. The receptors originated from an adult with an advanced solid tumor such as melanoma, head and neck, liver or kidney cancer.

Comment on this clone: The junction differs from germline at one of its ends, possibly a read error. Other DNA sequences in the sample encode the same CDR3. V is TRBV29-1 and J is TRBJ1-5; no clear D gene. Germline assignment: CDR1 SQVTM and CDR2 ANQGSEA. The CDR3 is 13 amino acids. CDR3 DNA sequence: TGCAGCGTTTCCCCGGGCTGGAATCAGCCCCAGCATTTC. Translation: CSVSPGWNQPQHF.

The chain's CDR3 is CASSLVEAFF. CDR3 nucleotides: TGTGCCAGCAGCCTAGTTGAAGCTTTCTTT. The chain carries TRBV14 and TRBJ1-1; D unclear. Per germline, CDR1 SGHDN and CDR2 FVKESK. This CDR3 is 10 amino acids long. V lost 4 bases and J lost 7, with 4 bases in between.

The rearrangement links TRBV14 to TRBJ2-1; TRBD2 agrees at 13 bases. The CDR3 contains 16 residues. J lost 7 bases, V lost 4 bases, and 7 bases had no gene match. The germline CDR1 and CDR2 sequences are SGHDN and FVKESK. CDR3 loop: CASSLGTSGKNNEQFF. The CDR3 region has the DNA TGTGCCAGCAGCCTGGGGACTAGCGGGAAGAATAATGAGCAGTTCTTC. Filled out from reference TRBV14 and TRBJ2-1, the complete variable domain reads EAGVTQFPSHSVIEKGQTVTLRCDPISGHDNLYWYRRVMGKEIKFLLHFVKESKQDESGMPNNRFLAERTGGTYSTLKVQPAELEDSGVYFCASSLGTSGKNNEQFFGPGTRLTVL.

The rearrangement links TRBV28 to TRBJ2-7; 8 bases map to TRBD1. The germline V gene encodes CDR1 MDHEN and CDR2 SYDVKM. The CDR3 spans 15 residues. V gave up 4 bases and J gave up 0 bases; unmatched junction bases: 5. Here the CDR3 reads CASSWTGLSSYEQYF. The CDR3 nucleotides read TGTGCCAGCAGTTGGACAGGGCTAAGCTCCTACGAGCAGTACTTC.

V and J are TRBV11-2 and TRBJ2-7; D unclear. The V gene's germline CDR1 is SGHAT and CDR2 FQNNGV. CDR3 size: 13 residues. Trimming took off 5 bases at V and 2 bases at J, with 10 bases between the two ends. The CDR3 reads CASSPGTTYEQYF. DNA of the CDR3: TGTGCCAGCAGCCCAGGTACAACCTACGAGCAGTACTTC.

This clone ranks as medium-sized. The chain uses TRBV27 and TRBJ2-1; 9 bases map to TRBD2. CDR1 MNHEY and CDR2 SMNVEV come from the germline V gene (reference sequence). This CDR3 region has 15 residues. The ends lost 5 bases at V and 5 bases at J; junction bases unmatched: 7. The CDR3 DNA sequence: TGTGCCAGCAGTCCCCTAGCGGGATCTAACAATGAGCAGTTCTTC. As protein: CASSPLAGSNNEQFF.

The rearrangement uses TRBV6-5 and TRBJ2-7; D might be TRBD1 (6 bases). The CDR3 spans 15 residues. The germline V gene encodes CDR1 MNHEY and CDR2 SVGAGI. Trimming shortened V by 2 bases and J by 3 bases, and 14 bases separated the two germline ends. CDR3 DNA: TGTGCCAGCAGTTACCGGGCAGGGGCATACTACGAGCAGTACTTC. Translated, it gives CASSYRAGAYYEQYF.

This clone was counted only a few times. V gene TRBV4-1 combines with J gene TRBJ1-1; D call uncertain. The CDR3 covers 12 residues. The germline V gene has CDR1 MGHRA and CDR2 YSYEKL. V was pared by 1 base and J by 8 bases, with 8 bases between. This chain's CDR3 is CASSQGGREAFF. The CDR3 DNA is TGCGCCAGCAGCCAAGGGGGAAGGGAAGCTTTCTTT.

CDR3 DNA: TGTGCCAGCAGCTTAGCGGCAGGGCCTTCTGGAAACACCATATATTTT. This gives the protein CASSLAAGPSGNTIYF. This chain joins TRBV11-1 and TRBJ1-3, with D possibly TRBD1 on 5 matching bases. V was shortened by 0 bases and J by 1 base, with 10 bases between the two germline ends. From germline, CDR1 is SGHAT and CDR2 FQDESV (reference sequence). The CDR3 spans 16 residues.

The chain links TRBV4-2 to TRBJ2-5; no reliable D call. CDR1 is LGHNA and CDR2 is YNFKEQ in the germline V gene. V lost 2 bases to trimming and J lost 3 bases, with 7 bases between them. This CDR3 contains 13 residues. The CDR3 nucleotides are TGTGCCAGCAGCCAACTATCCGAAGAGACCCAGTACTTC. Its translation: CASSQLSEETQYF.

V is TRBV11-2 and J is TRBJ2-7, with D unclear. The CDR3 extends over 13 amino acids. V lost 4 bases, J lost 2 bases, and 9 bases lay in between. Germline CDR1 reads SGHAT; CDR2 reads FQNNGV. As DNA, the CDR3 is TGTGCCAGCAGCTCGGGTCTTACCTACGAGCAGTACTTC. It codes for CASSSGLTYEQYF.

The CDR3 bases are TGTGCCAGCAGCCACCCGCTGACAGGGCTCGGGGAGCAGTACTTC. It codes for CASSHPLTGLGEQYF. The gene calls are TRBV7-8 and TRBJ2-7; 7 bases line up with TRBD1. The CDR3 has 15 residues. Germline-derived CDR1 and CDR2 are SGHVS and FQNEAQ. With V trimmed by 5 bases and J by 7 bases, 14 bases remained unmatched. Filled out from reference TRBV7-8 and TRBJ2-7, the complete variable domain reads GAGVSQSPRYKVAKRGQDVALRCDPISGHVSLFWYQQALGQGPEFLTYFQNEAQLDKSGLPSDRFFAERPEGSVSTLKIQRTQQEDSAVYLCASSHPLTGLGEQYFGPGTRLTVT.

In DNA form, the CDR3 reads TGTGCCAGCAGCTTAGTGGGGGCGGGACAGGCCTACGAGCAGTACTTC. Amino acids: CASSLVGAGQAYEQYF. The gene calls are TRBV7-9 and TRBJ2-7; TRBD1 aligns across 8 bases. CDR1 is SEHNR and CDR2 is FQNEAQ in the germline V gene (reference sequence). The CDR3 is 16 amino acids. V was clipped by 1 base and J by 2 bases; unmatched bases: 7.

J is TRBJ2-7 and V is TRBV28; a possible D gene is TRBD2 (6 bases). V was shortened by 7 bases and J by 6 bases, with 19 bases between the two germline ends. The CDR3 extends over 14 amino acids. CDR1 and CDR2 from the germline V gene are MDHEN and SYDVKM. Here the CDR3 DNA reads TGTGCCAGCATAGGGTACCAGGGAGCGGGCGAGCAGTACTTC. This gives the protein CASIGYQGAGEQYF.

The sample holds one count of this clone. The gene calls are TRBV9 and TRBJ2-1; TRBD1 is a possible D gene (7 bases). The CDR3 is 15 residues long. CDR1 SGDLS and CDR2 YYNGEE come from the germline V gene. Trimming left V 0 bases short and J 3 bases short, with 10 bases between. The CDR3 DNA sequence: TGTGCCAGCAGCGTAGACAGGGGACTCTACAATGAGCAGTTCTTC. Protein product: CASSVDRGLYNEQFF.

This chain connects TRBV2 to TRBJ1-4; 7 bases match TRBD1. Germline CDR1 reads SNHLY; CDR2 reads FYNNEI. With V trimmed by 3 bases and J by 8 bases, 6 bases remained unmatched. The CDR3 spans 14 residues. The CDR3 loop reads CASSDHRGREKLFF. As DNA, the CDR3 is TGTGCCAGCAGTGATCACAGGGGTCGAGAAAAACTGTTTTTT. Looking up the rest from reference TRBV2 and TRBJ1-4 gives the full variable domain: EPEVTQTPSHQVTQMGQEVILRCVPISNHLYFYWYRQILGQKVEFLVSFYNNEISEKSEIFDDQFSVERPDGSNFTLKIRSTKLEDSAMYFCASSDHRGREKLFFGSGTQLSVL.

This clone was seen only once. The chain recombines TRBV7-9 with TRBJ2-1; 7 bases match TRBD2. V trimming: 7 bases; J trimming: 7 bases; junction bases outside the gene matches: 13. The CDR3 sequence is 15 residues long. In germline, CDR1 is SEHNR, CDR2 FQNEAQ (reference sequence). The CDR3 DNA reads TGTGCCAGCACCCCACTGGACGGGGGGTATAATGAGCAGTTCTTC. Amino acids: CASTPLDGGYNEQFF.

J is TRBJ2-7 and V is TRBV7-2; 7 bases are shared with TRBD1. Trimming at V came to 5 bases and at J to 1 base, leaving 5 bases not matched to a gene. From germline, CDR1 is SGHTA and CDR2 FQGNSA. CDR3 length: 14 amino acids. CDR3 in DNA: TGTGCCAGCAGCCCCGGGACAGTATCCTACGAGCAGTACTTC. It is translated as CASSPGTVSYEQYF.

The table lists this clone with a count of one. This chain joins TRBV13 and TRBJ1-2; no reliable D call. The CDR3 has 12 residues. Germline CDR1 reads PRHDT; CDR2 reads FYEKMQ (reference sequence). V was trimmed by 1 base and J by 5 bases, leaving 5 bases between them. The CDR3 is CASSLARYGYTF. CDR3 coding DNA: TGTGCCAGCAGCTTAGCCCGGTATGGCTACACCTTC.

The chain combines TRBV4-3 with TRBJ1-6; D is undetermined. The CDR3 has 17 amino acids. Germline V lookup: CDR1 LGHNA, CDR2 YSLEER. Trimming took 0 bases from V and 0 from J, leaving 9 bases between them. CDR3 DNA sequence: TGCGCCAGCAGCCAAGACAGGCAGAGCTCCTATAATTCACCCCTCCACTTT. Protein: CASSQDRQSSYNSPLHF.

V and J are TRBV27 and TRBJ2-7, with a tentative D call TRBD2 (6 bases). V was cut by 3 bases and J by 2 bases, with 11 bases left in between. The CDR3 length is 14 residues. The germline V gene encodes CDR1 MNHEY and CDR2 SMNVEV (reference sequence). The CDR3 DNA sequence: TGTGCCAGCAGTTTTCGTTCGGGGGCCTACGAGCAGTACTTC. Translated: CASSFRSGAYEQYF.

This clone occurred a few times. This chain joins TRBV12-5 and TRBJ1-5; no reliable D call. Germline V gene data show CDR1 as LGHNT and CDR2 as FRNRAP. This CDR3 has 13 amino acids. The V gene lost 4 bases and the J gene lost 7 bases, with 11 bases spanning the gap. The CDR3, as DNA: TGTGCTAGTGGTTCCAGCTTATCCCAGCCCCAGCATTTT. Its protein product is CASGSSLSQPQHF.

This clone appeared a single time. The chain is built from TRBV28 and TRBJ1-1; D not resolved. CDR1 is MDHEN, CDR2 SYDVKM, per germline. With 3 bases removed from V and 7 bases from J, the gap between germline ends came to 15 bases. The CDR3 loop spans 14 amino acids. This CDR3 is CASSFRGGLLEAFF. In DNA, the CDR3 is TGTGCCAGCAGTTTTAGAGGTGGCCTACTTGAAGCTTTCTTT.

This chain links TRBV19 with TRBJ2-2, with D tentatively TRBD2 (5 bases). Trimming cost V 7 bases and J 7 bases, with 13 bases left between them. The CDR3 contains 13 residues. The germline V gene has CDR1 LNHDA and CDR2 SQIVND (reference sequence). CDR3 DNA: TGTGCCAGTAATCCTCTAGCTAACGGGGAGCTGTTTTTT. Its protein product is CASNPLANGELFF. Full variable domain (missing parts from reference TRBV19 and TRBJ2-2): DGGITQSPKYLFRKEGQNVTLSCEQNLNHDAMYWYRQDPGQGLRLIYYSQIVNDFQKGDIAEGYSVSREKKESFPLTVTSAQKNPTAFYLCASNPLANGELFFGEGSRLTVL.

This chain uses TRBV2 with TRBJ2-1; 7 nucleotides agree with TRBD2. From germline, CDR1 is SNHLY and CDR2 FYNNEI. V lost 6 bases to trimming and J lost 3 bases; unmatched junction nucleotides: 8. CDR3 size: 15 residues. The DNA of the CDR3 is TGTGCCAGCAGGCTATCTAGCGGAAGCTACAATGAGCAGTTCTTC. It encodes CASRLSSGSYNEQFF.

This chain connects TRBV11-2 to TRBJ2-7; 7 bases line up with TRBD2. Germline values: CDR1 SGHAT, CDR2 FQNNGV. The CDR3 consists of 15 residues. V shed 3 bases, J shed 3 bases, and the junction held 8 bases outside the gene matches. CDR3 DNA: TGTGCCAGCAGCTTTTACAGCGGGGATAGCTACGAGCAGTACTTC. Translation gives CASSFYSGDSYEQYF.

The chain carries TRBV4-2 and TRBJ2-5; D remains ambiguous. Germline-derived CDR1 and CDR2 are LGHNA and YNFKEQ. CDR3 length: 15 residues. V dropped 0 bases and J dropped 7 bases, with 15 bases sitting between them. The CDR3: CASSQDPPLPGTQYF. CDR3 nucleotide sequence: TGTGCCAGCAGCCAAGACCCCCCACTACCGGGGACCCAGTACTTC.

J is TRBJ1-2 and V is TRBV6-6; no definite D call. This CDR3 comprises 13 residues. Germline V gene data show CDR1 as MNHNY and CDR2 as SVGAGI (reference sequence). With 4 bases removed from V and 8 bases from J, the gap between germline ends came to 14 bases. The CDR3 sequence is CASSSTAGRGYTF. DNA of the CDR3: TGTGCCAGCAGTTCCACCGCGGGTCGAGGCTACACCTTC.

The chain is built from TRBV5-1 and TRBJ2-1, with D hard to call. Between the trimmed V and J ends, which lost 0 bases and 7 bases, there was a span of 17 bases. Germline CDR1 SGHRS, CDR2 YFSETQ. This CDR3 has 16 residues. The CDR3 bases are TGCGCCAGCAGCTTGGATAGGTTTCCCCAGACTAATGAGCAGTTCTTC. Its translation: CASSLDRFPQTNEQFF.

This chain links TRBV9 with TRBJ2-5; 10 nucleotides agree with TRBD2. This CDR3 region has 17 residues. Germline loops: CDR1 SGDLS, CDR2 YYNGEE. Trimming took 3 bases from V and 4 from J; bases not matched to a gene: 12. Here the CDR3 reads CASSAPLAGDLRETQYF. CDR3 in DNA: TGTGCCAGCAGCGCCCCTCTAGCGGGAGATCTCAGAGAGACCCAGTACTTC.

The chain combines TRBV6-6 with TRBJ2-7; 12 bases are shared with TRBD2. Germline V lookup: CDR1 MNHNY, CDR2 SVGAGI (reference sequence). The V gene end was trimmed by 8 bases and the J gene end by 3 bases; junction bases not matched to a gene: 5. This CDR3 region has 14 residues. CDR3 DNA sequence: TGTGCCAGCTCTAGCGGGAGGGCCGACTACGAGCAGTACTTC. Translating it yields CASSSGRADYEQYF.

The V gene is TRBV6-5, the J gene TRBJ2-5, with D perhaps TRBD1 or TRBD2 (6 bases each). The CDR3 contains 14 residues. Germline V gives CDR1 MNHEY, CDR2 SVGAGI. The V gene lost 10 bases and the J gene lost 2 bases, with 17 bases spanning the gap. DNA of the CDR3: TGTGCCATCATGGGGGGCGGAATACAAGAGACCCAGTACTTC. This sequence encodes CAIMGGGIQETQYF.